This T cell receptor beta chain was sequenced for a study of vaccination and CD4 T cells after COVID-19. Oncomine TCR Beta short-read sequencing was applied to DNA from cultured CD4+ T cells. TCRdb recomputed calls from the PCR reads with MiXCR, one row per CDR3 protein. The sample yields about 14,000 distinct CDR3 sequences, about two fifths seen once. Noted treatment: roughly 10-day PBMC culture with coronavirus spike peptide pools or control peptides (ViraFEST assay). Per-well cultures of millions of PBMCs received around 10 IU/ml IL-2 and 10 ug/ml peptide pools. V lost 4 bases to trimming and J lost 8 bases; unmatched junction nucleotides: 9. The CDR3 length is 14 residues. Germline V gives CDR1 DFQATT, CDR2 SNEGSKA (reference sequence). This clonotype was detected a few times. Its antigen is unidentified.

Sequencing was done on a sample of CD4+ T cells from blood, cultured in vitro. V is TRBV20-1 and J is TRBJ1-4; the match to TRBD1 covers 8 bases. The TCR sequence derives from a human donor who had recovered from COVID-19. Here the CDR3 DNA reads TGCAGTGCTACCCGACAGGGGATTAGCGAAAAACTGTTTTTT. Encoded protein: CSATRQGISEKLFF.